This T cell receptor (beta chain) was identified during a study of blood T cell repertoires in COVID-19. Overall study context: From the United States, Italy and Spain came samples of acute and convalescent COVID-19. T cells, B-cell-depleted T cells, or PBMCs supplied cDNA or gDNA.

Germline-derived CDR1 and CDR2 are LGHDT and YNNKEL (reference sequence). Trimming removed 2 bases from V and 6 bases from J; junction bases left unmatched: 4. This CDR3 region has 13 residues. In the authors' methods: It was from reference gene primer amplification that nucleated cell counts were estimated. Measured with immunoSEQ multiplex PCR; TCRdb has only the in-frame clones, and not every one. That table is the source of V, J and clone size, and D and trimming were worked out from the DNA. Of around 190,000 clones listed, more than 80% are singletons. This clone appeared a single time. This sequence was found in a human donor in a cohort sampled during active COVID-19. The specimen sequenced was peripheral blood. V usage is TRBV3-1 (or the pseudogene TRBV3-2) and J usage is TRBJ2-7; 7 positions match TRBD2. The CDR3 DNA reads TGTGCCAGCAGCCAATTGCGGGGGTCCGAGCAGTACTTC. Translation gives CASSQLRGSEQYF.